The clone carrying this T cell receptor (beta chain) came up many times. This specimen belongs to a study of CD8+ T cells in alopecia areata. Extraction and reverse transcription of RNA yielded cDNA as the sequencing template. Sequencing used immunoSEQ multiplex PCR; TCRdb keeps in-frame clones, though not all of them. The sample lists about 23,000 clones; roughly 50% were seen once. The CDR3 has 13 residues. Germline CDR1 reads MGHRA; CDR2 reads YSYEKL. V was pared by 3 bases and J by 9 bases, with 3 bases of the junction left unmatched. This clonotype was sampled from a human donor with alopecia areata. This sequence joins TRBV4-1 and TRBJ2-1; 9 bases map to TRBD1. Sequenced: NKG2D-high CD8+ T cells sorted from blood. CDR3 DNA sequence: TGCGCCAGCAGCCAGGACAGGGGAGGTGAGCAGTTCTTC. It specifies CASSQDRGGEQFF.